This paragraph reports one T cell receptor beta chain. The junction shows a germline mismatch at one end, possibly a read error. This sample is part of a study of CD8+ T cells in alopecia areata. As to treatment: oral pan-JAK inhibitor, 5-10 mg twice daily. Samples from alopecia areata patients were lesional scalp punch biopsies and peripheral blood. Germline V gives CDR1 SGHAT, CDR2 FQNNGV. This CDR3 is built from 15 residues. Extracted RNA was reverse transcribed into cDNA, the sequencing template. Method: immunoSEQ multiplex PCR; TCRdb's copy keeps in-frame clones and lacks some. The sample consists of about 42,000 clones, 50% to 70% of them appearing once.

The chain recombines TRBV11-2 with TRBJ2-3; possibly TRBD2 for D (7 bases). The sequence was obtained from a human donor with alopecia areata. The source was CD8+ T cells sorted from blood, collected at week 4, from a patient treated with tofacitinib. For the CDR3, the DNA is TGTGCCAGCAGCTTAGGGCGGGGGCCACCAGAGACGCAGTATTTT. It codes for CASSLGRGPPETQYF.